Sequencing of this T cell receptor (beta chain) was carried out in a study of T cells in localized non-small cell lung cancer. Data came from immunoSEQ multiplex PCR; TCRdb stores just in-frame clones and leaves some out. Of some 90,000 clones detected, 87% appear once; the ten largest clones hold roughly 15%. As concerns this clone: Its specificity is unknown.

Study-level findings and limits: A raised T cell density in blood coincided with lengthier overall survival. Clonality peaked in uninvolved adjacent lung rather than tumor.

Sequenced material: peripheral blood, taken before any cancer treatment. The receptor was isolated from a man aged 40 to 75 with stage I squamous cell lung carcinoma.

CDR3: CASSYRDEQYF. As DNA, the CDR3 is TGTGCCAGCAGTTACCGGGACGAGCAGTACTTC. The V call is TRBV28, the J call TRBJ2-7; D not certain. Between the trimmed V and J ends, which lost 4 bases and 5 bases, there was a span of 6 bases. CDR3 length: 11 residues. Germline V gene lookup returns CDR1 MDHEN and CDR2 SYDVKM. Together with reference TRBV28 and TRBJ2-7, the CDR3 gives the full variable domain: DVKVTQSSRYLVKRTGEKVFLECVQDMDHENMFWYRQDPGLGLRLIYFSYDVKMKEKGDIPEGYSVSREKKERFSLILESASTNQTSMYLCASSYRDEQYFGPGTRLTVT.